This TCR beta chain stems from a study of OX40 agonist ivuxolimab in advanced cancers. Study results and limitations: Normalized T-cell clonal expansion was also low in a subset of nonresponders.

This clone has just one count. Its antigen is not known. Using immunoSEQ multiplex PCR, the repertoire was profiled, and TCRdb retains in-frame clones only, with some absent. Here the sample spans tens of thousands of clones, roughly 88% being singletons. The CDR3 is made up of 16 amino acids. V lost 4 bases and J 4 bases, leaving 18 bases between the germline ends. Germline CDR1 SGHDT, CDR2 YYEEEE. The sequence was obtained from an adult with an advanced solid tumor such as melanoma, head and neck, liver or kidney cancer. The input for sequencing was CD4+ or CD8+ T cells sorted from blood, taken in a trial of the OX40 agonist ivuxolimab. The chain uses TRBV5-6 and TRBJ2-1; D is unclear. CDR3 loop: CASSPLTIRNYNEQFF. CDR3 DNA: TGTGCCAGCAGCCCTCTGACCATACGAAATTACAATGAGCAGTTCTTC.